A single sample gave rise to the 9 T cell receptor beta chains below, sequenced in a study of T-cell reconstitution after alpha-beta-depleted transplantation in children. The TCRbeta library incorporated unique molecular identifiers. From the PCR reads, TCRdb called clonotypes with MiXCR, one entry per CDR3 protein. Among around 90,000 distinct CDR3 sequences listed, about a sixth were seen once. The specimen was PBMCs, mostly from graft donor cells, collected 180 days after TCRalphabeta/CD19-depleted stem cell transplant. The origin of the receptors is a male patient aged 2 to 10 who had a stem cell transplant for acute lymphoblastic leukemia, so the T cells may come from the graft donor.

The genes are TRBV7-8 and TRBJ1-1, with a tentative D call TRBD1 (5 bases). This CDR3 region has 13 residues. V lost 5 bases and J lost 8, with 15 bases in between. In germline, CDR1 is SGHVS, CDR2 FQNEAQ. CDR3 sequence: CASSPLGGIEAFF. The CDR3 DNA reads TGTGCCAGCAGCCCGCTGGGGGGTATCGAAGCTTTCTTT. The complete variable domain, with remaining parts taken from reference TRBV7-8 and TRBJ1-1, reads GAGVSQSPRYKVAKRGQDVALRCDPISGHVSLFWYQQALGQGPEFLTYFQNEAQLDKSGLPSDRFFAERPEGSVSTLKIQRTQQEDSAVYLCASSPLGGIEAFFGQGTRLTVV.

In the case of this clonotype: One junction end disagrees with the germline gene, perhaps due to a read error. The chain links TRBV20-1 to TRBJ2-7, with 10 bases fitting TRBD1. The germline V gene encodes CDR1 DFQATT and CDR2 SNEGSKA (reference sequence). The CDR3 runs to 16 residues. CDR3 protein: CCARDFGTGEWYEQYF. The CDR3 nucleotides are TGCTGTGCTAGAGATTTCGGGACAGGGGAGTGGTACGAGCAGTACTTC.

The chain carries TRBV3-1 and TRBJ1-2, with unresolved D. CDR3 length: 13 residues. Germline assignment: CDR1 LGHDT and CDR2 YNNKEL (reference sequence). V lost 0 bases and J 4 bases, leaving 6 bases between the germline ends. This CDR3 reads CASSQDWVYGYTF. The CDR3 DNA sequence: TGTGCCAGCAGCCAAGATTGGGTCTATGGCTACACCTTC.

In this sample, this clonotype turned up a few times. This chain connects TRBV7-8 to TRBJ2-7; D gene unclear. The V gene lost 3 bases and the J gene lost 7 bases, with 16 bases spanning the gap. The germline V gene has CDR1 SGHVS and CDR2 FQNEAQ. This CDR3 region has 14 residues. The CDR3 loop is CASSLVLPASEQYF. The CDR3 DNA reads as TGTGCCAGCAGCTTGGTTCTCCCCGCGAGTGAGCAGTACTTC.

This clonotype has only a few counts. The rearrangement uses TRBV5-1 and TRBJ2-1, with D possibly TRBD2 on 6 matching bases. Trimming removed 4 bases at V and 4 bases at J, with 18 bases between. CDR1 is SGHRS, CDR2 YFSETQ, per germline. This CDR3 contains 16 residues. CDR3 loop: CASSPSLGGSYNEQFF. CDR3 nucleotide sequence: TGCGCCAGCAGCCCCTCTTTGGGGGGTTCGTACAATGAGCAGTTCTTC.

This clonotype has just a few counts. Written as DNA, the CDR3 is TGTGCCAGCACCATTCCCTCCCCACTGCAGTTCTTC. Translation gives CASTIPSPLQFF. V usage is TRBV5-5 and J usage is TRBJ2-1, with D uncertain. V was clipped by 6 bases and J by 12 bases, with 16 bases between them. The germline V gene encodes CDR1 SGHKS and CDR2 YYEKEE (reference sequence). This CDR3 contains 12 residues.

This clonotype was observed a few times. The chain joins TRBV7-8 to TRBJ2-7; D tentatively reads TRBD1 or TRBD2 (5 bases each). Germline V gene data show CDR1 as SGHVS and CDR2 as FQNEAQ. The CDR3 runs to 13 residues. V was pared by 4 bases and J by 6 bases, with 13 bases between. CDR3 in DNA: TGTGCCAGCAGCTCTTCCGGGGCGAGCGAGCAGTACTTC. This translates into CASSSSGASEQYF.

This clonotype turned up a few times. CDR3 residues: CASSFMRGARYNEQFF. For the CDR3, the DNA is TGTGCCAGCAGCTTTATGCGGGGGGCTAGATACAATGAGCAGTTCTTC. The V call is TRBV11-2, the J call TRBJ2-1; 8 bases agree with TRBD2. Germline CDR1 is SGHAT and CDR2 is FQNNGV. The junction had 8 bases not matched to a gene; V was cut back by 3 bases and J by 4 bases. This CDR3 has 16 residues.

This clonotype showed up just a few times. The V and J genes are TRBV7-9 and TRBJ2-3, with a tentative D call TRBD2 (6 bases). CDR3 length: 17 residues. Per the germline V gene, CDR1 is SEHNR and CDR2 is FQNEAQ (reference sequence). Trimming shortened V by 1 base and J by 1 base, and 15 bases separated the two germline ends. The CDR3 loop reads CASSLVEGQFRTDTQYF. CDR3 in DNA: TGTGCCAGCAGCTTAGTGGAGGGGCAGTTTCGCACAGATACGCAGTATTTT.